The rows below give T cell receptor beta chains drawn from one sample of a study of cytomegalovirus exposure and HLA in healthy donors. TCRdb's table, derived via immunoSEQ multiplex PCR, lists solely in-frame clones and lacks some. The table has over 150,000 clones, around 84% seen once. The source material was PBMCs. These receptors originate from a human donor in good health. Each CDR3 is given with its conserved first and last residue. D genes are given only for firm matches. Only part of the rows carry a size: once, few, many, or a class if the clone is expanded.

cdr3_nt	cdr3_aa	d_call	v_call	clone_size	j_call
TGTGCCAGCAGCTTAAAGGGACAAAGCTCCTACGAGCAGTACTTC	CASSLKGQSSYEQYF	.	TRBV7-9	few	TRBJ2-7
TGCAGCGTTCGACAGGGGGTGGGGACTGAAGCTTTCTTT	CSVRQGVGTEAFF	TRBD1	TRBV29-1	.	TRBJ1-1
TGTGCCAGCTCGCCCGGGACTGGCTCCTACAATGAGCAGTTCTTC	CASSPGTGSYNEQFF	.	TRBV18	once	TRBJ2-1
TGTGCCAGCAGCTTATCCGGGGGTGTCTACGAGCAGTACTTC	CASSLSGGVYEQYF	.	TRBV7-2	few	TRBJ2-7
TGTGCTAGTCAACAGGCGGGAGTGGACAATGAGCAGTTCTTC	CASQQAGVDNEQFF	TRBD2	TRBV12-5	.	TRBJ2-1
TGCGCCAGCAGCCCGGACAGGAGCTCCTACGAGCAGTACTTC	CASSPDRSSYEQYF	TRBD1	TRBV4-1	.	TRBJ2-7
TGCGCCAGCAGCCAAACCTCACAGGGGCGAACTTTCTACGAGCAGTACTTC	CASSQTSQGRTFYEQYF	TRBD1	TRBV4-1	.	TRBJ2-7
TGTGCCAGCAGGGACGTGGGGACAGTCTATAATTCACCCCTCCACTTT	CASRDVGTVYNSPLHF	TRBD1	TRBV6-4	.	TRBJ1-6
TGTGCCAGCAGCTTAGTTCGGGAAGATAGGTGGACAGATACGCAGTATTTT	CASSLVREDRWTDTQYF	.	TRBV7-2	once	TRBJ2-3
TGTGCCACCAGCAGAAAACGGACAGGATCGAACACTGAAGCTTTCTTT	CATSRKRTGSNTEAFF	TRBD1	TRBV15	.	TRBJ1-1
TGTGCCAGCAGCTACCGGGACAGGCCTCAATTTAGCAATCAGCCCCAGCATTTT	CASSYRDRPQFSNQPQHF	TRBD1	TRBV5-5	.	TRBJ1-5
TGTGCCAGTTCGTATGAGACCCAGTACTTC	CASSYETQYF	.	TRBV2	.	TRBJ2-5
TGTGCCAGCAGTTATGCACTTAAAGAGACCCAGTACTTC	CASSYALKETQYF	.	TRBV27	.	TRBJ2-5
TGTGCCAGCAGCCTCGGGGTCTCCATAGGCTCACCCCTCCACTTT	CASSLGVSIGSPLHF	.	TRBV7-8	.	TRBJ1-6
TGCGCCAGCAGCTTGGCCGAGTGGGACAGGAGAAGTTACGAGCAGTACTTC	CASSLAEWDRRSYEQYF	TRBD1	TRBV5-1	.	TRBJ2-7
TGCGCCAGCAGCTTGGCCGGGACTAGCGTAGTGATTCGGGGTAATGAGCAGTTCTTC	CASSLAGTSVVIRGNEQFF	TRBD2	TRBV5-1	.	TRBJ2-1
TGTGCCAGCAGCTTAAGGCGAGCGGGAGGTCCCTACGAGCAGTACTTC	CASSLRRAGGPYEQYF	TRBD2	TRBV7-6	.	TRBJ2-7
TGCAGCGCCGGGGGGACAGGGGGAGAAAAACTGTTTTTT	CSAGGTGGEKLFF	TRBD1	TRBV29-1	.	TRBJ1-4
TGTGCCAGCAGCTTATCGACCAAATTGGGCCGGGACAGTCAAAACTTC	CASSLSTKLGRDSQNF	TRBD1	TRBV7-2	.	TRBJ2-5
TGTGCCTGGAAAGGCGGCGACTCTGGAAACACCATATATTTT	CAWKGGDSGNTIYF	.	TRBV30	.	TRBJ1-3
TGTGCCAGCAGTTTCGCGGGGGTCGCGGCCCGCGCTTTCTTT	CASSFAGVAARAFF	.	TRBV27	.	TRBJ1-1
TGTGCCACCGCGATGACAGGGGTCTACGAGCAGTACTTC	CATAMTGVYEQYF	TRBD1	TRBV27	.	TRBJ2-7
TGTGCCAGCGAGGACAGCGGGGAGCTGTTTTTT	CASEDSGELFF	.	TRBV6-5	.	TRBJ2-2
TGTGCCAGTTTTTCAGGGACAGGGAGATACAATGAGCAGTTCTTC	CASFSGTGRYNEQFF	TRBD1	TRBV27	once	TRBJ2-1
TGTGCCAGCAGCGTACAGACAGCTACAGATACGCAGTATTTT	CASSVQTATDTQYF	.	TRBV9	.	TRBJ2-3
TGTGCCAGCTCTCGGACTAGCGGGAGGTATGATACGCAGTATTTT	CASSRTSGRYDTQYF	TRBD2	TRBV18	.	TRBJ2-3
TGCGCCAGCAGCTTGGAACAGGGGGCGCGGGGCTACACCTTC	CASSLEQGARGYTF	TRBD1	TRBV5-1	.	TRBJ1-2
TGTGCCAGCAGCGTAGGGTATCCGTCCCTAACGCCCGACAATAATGAGCAGTTCTTC	CASSVGYPSLTPDNNEQFF	.	TRBV9	.	TRBJ2-1
TGTGCCAGCAGTTTACCCCCAGTTGCGGACTACACCTTC	CASSLPPVADYTF	.	TRBV28	.	TRBJ1-2
TGTGCCAGCAGCTTTAGCGGGGGGTTATACAATGAGCAGTTCTTC	CASSFSGGLYNEQFF	TRBD2	TRBV7-2	.	TRBJ2-1
TGTGCCAGCAGTTTAAGGGGGACTAGCGGGAGCGAGAATGAGCAGTTCTTC	CASSLRGTSGSENEQFF	TRBD2	TRBV27	.	TRBJ2-1
TGTGCCAGCTCACCGTTCCGGGACAATTCCTACGAGCAGTACTTC	CASSPFRDNSYEQYF	.	TRBV18	.	TRBJ2-7
TGTGCCAGCAGTTTATTAAGCAGGGGCCACGAGCAGTACTTC	CASSLLSRGHEQYF	.	TRBV27	.	TRBJ2-7
TGTGCTAGTACCCGACAGTATAGCAATCAGCCCCAGCATTTT	CASTRQYSNQPQHF	.	TRBV12-5	.	TRBJ1-5
TGTGCCAGCAGCTTAGAGTCGGGGTATAGCAATCAGCCCCAGCATTTT	CASSLESGYSNQPQHF	.	TRBV7-8	few	TRBJ1-5
TGTGCCAGCAGGGATTTAGCGGGCTTTCAAGAGACCCAGTACTTC	CASRDLAGFQETQYF	TRBD2	TRBV7-3	.	TRBJ2-5
TGCGCCAGCAGCTGGGGGGGGCAGACTGACACCGGGGAGCTGTTTTTT	CASSWGGQTDTGELFF	.	TRBV5-1	.	TRBJ2-2
TGTGCCAGCAGTGAAGGGAGGGTCCGGCAAGAGACCCAGTACTTC	CASSEGRVRQETQYF	.	TRBV6-1	.	TRBJ2-5
TGTGCCTGGAGTATCGCAGGAGGAACTACTAATGAAAAACTGTTTTTT	CAWSIAGGTTNEKLFF	.	TRBV30	once	TRBJ1-4
TGTGCCAGCAGCTCAAAACACAGGCTCATCAATCAGCCCCAGCATTTT	CASSSKHRLINQPQHF	.	TRBV28	.	TRBJ1-5
TGTGCCAGCAGTATGAACAGGGAGAGGGGTGAAGCTTTCTTT	CASSMNRERGEAFF	.	TRBV6-1	.	TRBJ1-1
TGTGCCAGCAGCAAAGGAGGACTAGCGGTTGACCCGAACACCGGGGAGCTGTTTTTT	CASSKGGLAVDPNTGELFF	.	TRBV21-1	.	TRBJ2-2
TGTGCCAGCAGCCCTCTTTGGGCCGATGGGGAAAAACTGTTTTTT	CASSPLWADGEKLFF	.	TRBV11-2	.	TRBJ1-4
TGTGCCAGCAGTTTATTTGGGGGCGTGAGAACCGGGGAGCTGTTTTTT	CASSLFGGVRTGELFF	.	TRBV28	.	TRBJ2-2
TGTGCCAGCGGTCCCCAGCGGGACTACAATGAGCAGTTCTTC	CASGPQRDYNEQFF	TRBD2	TRBV27	.	TRBJ2-1
TGTGCCATTAACGTTAGAGGGGGGGATTCCTTC	CAINVRGGDSF	.	TRBV30	.	TRBJ1-2
TGTGCCAGCAGCTTGGAGGGCCTAGGGGGTCGTGGCTACACCTTC	CASSLEGLGGRGYTF	.	TRBV5-4	.	TRBJ1-2
TGTGCCAGCAGATACAGGGCCGGAAACACCATATATTTT	CASRYRAGNTIYF	.	TRBV6-1	.	TRBJ1-3
TGTGCCAGTATCAGGGGGCGGTTCGATACTGAAGCTTTCTTT	CASIRGRFDTEAFF	TRBD1	TRBV19	.	TRBJ1-1
TGTGCCAGCAGCTTGGGGCTCCTGAATTCACCCCTCCACTTT	CASSLGLLNSPLHF	.	TRBV5-6	few	TRBJ1-6
TGTGCCAGCAGTCACAGGTTTGGAGATACGCAGTATTTT	CASSHRFGDTQYF	.	TRBV6-1	.	TRBJ2-3
TGTGCCAGCAGCTTGGACAGAGCCTACGAGCAGTACTTC	CASSLDRAYEQYF	.	TRBV11-2	.	TRBJ2-7
TGTGCCAGCAGTCCCAATCGGGGGGGCGTAGAGACCCAGTACTTC	CASSPNRGGVETQYF	TRBD2	TRBV28	once	TRBJ2-5
TGTGCCAGCAGCCCTACAGGGGGCGGGGAGACCCAGTACTTC	CASSPTGGGETQYF	TRBD1	TRBV7-7	.	TRBJ2-5
TGTGCCAGTAGTATCCTGGCAGGAAGCAATCAGCCCCAGCATTTT	CASSILAGSNQPQHF	.	TRBV19	.	TRBJ1-5
TGCGCCAGCAGCCCGCTCCGGCGACAGGAGATTGAAAAACTGTTTTTT	CASSPLRRQEIEKLFF	.	TRBV4-1	.	TRBJ1-4
TGCGCCAGCAGCCAAGTTACGGGTTCCGAGACTGAAGCTTTCTTT	CASSQVTGSETEAFF	.	TRBV4-1	once	TRBJ1-1
TGCGCCAGCAGCTCCAACCCGGGACAGGGAGTCATTCAGTACTTC	CASSSNPGQGVIQYF	TRBD1	TRBV5-1	.	TRBJ2-4
TGCGCCAGCAGCCAAGGGAGGGCTTCGAATAGATACGAGCAGTACTTC	CASSQGRASNRYEQYF	.	TRBV4-1	.	TRBJ2-7
TGTGCCAGCATCGGGGGACAGGGATGGGATACGCAGTATTTT	CASIGGQGWDTQYF	TRBD1	TRBV2	.	TRBJ2-3